This T cell receptor beta chain stems from a study of blood T cell repertoires in COVID-19. In this sample, this clone turned up once. This table comes from immunoSEQ multiplex PCR, and its TCRdb copy is limited to in-frame clones, with some not included. The table includes roughly 100,000 clones, around 81% detected once. Trimming pared 6 bases from V and 2 bases from J, leaving 14 bases between. Germline CDR1 reads MNHEY; CDR2 reads SVGAGI. This CDR3 comprises 14 residues. Sequencing was done on a sample of peripheral blood. The clonotype was recovered from a man older than 75 with acute or convalescent COVID-19. The genes are TRBV6-5 and TRBJ2-7; weak D call: TRBD2 (6 bases). The CDR3, as DNA: TGTGCCAGCAGCCGGCGGGGCGGCCCCTACGAGCAGTACTTC. Translated, it gives CASSRRGGPYEQYF.